The following is a T cell receptor beta chain sequence with its context. The sample is drawn from a study of cytomegalovirus exposure and HLA in healthy donors. Deletions cut 0 bases from V and 2 bases from J, with 6 bases between. CDR1 and CDR2 from the germline V gene are SGHNT and YENEEA. The CDR3 is 14 amino acids. The PCR used 60 Vbeta and 13 Jbeta primers. Produced via immunoSEQ multiplex PCR; TCRdb's table is partial and in-frame only. The sample data list approximately 58,000 clones. Sequenced input: PBMCs. The receptor was derived from a man aged 18-30 years in good health and CMV-seropositive. J is TRBJ2-3 and V is TRBV11-3; D unresolved. Written as DNA, the CDR3 is TGTGCCAGCAGCTTAGAGTCCAACACAGATACGCAGTATTTT. This sequence encodes CASSLESNTDTQYF.